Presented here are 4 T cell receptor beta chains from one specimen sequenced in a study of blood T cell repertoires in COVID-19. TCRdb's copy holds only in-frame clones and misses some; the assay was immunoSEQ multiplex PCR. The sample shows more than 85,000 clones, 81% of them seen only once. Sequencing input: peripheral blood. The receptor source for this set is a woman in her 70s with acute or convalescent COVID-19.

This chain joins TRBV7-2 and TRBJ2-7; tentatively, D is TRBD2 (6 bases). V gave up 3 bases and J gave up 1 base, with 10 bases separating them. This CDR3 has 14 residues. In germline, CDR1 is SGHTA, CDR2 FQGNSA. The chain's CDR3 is CASSFGGSSYEQYF. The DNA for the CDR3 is TGTGCCAGCAGCTTCGGGGGATCATCCTACGAGCAGTACTTC.

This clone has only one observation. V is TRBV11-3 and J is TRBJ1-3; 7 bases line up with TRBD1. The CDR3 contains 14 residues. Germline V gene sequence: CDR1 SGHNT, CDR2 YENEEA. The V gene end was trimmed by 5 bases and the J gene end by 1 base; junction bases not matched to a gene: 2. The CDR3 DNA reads TGTGCCAGCAGCGACAGGGCATCTGGAAACACCATATATTTT. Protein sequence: CASSDRASGNTIYF. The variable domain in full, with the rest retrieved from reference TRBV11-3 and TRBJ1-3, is EAGVVQSPRYKIIEKKQPVAFWCNPISGHNTLYWYLQNLGQGPELLIRYENEEAVDDSQLPKDRFSAERLKGVDSTLKIQPAELGDSAVYLCASSDRASGNTIYFGEGSWLTVV.

CDR3 in amino acids: CASSFGLAEAYEQYF. The CDR3, as DNA: TGTGCCAGCAGCTTCGGACTAGCGGAGGCCTACGAGCAGTACTTC. This chain joins TRBV5-4 and TRBJ2-7, with 10 positions matching TRBD2. With V trimmed by 2 bases and J by 2 bases, 4 bases remained unmatched. This CDR3 is built from 15 residues. Germline lookup yields CDR1 SGHNT and CDR2 YYREEE (reference sequence).

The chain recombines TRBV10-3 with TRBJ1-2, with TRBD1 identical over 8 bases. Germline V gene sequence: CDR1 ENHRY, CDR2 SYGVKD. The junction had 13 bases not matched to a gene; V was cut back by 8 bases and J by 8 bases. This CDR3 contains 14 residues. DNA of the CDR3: TGTGCCATCTCAGGACAGGGATCTGCCATGGGCTACACCTTC. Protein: CAISGQGSAMGYTF.